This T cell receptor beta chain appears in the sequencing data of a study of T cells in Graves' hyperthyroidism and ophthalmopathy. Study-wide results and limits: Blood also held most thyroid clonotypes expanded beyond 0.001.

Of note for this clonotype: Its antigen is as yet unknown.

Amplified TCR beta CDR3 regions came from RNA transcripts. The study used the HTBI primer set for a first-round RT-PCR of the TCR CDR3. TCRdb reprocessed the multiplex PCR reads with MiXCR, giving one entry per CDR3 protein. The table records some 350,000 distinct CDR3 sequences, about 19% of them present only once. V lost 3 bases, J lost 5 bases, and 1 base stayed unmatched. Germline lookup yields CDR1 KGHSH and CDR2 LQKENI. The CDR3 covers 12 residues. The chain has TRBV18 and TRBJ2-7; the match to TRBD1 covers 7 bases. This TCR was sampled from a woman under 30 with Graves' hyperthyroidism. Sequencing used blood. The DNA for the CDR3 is TGTGCCAGCTCACCCGGACAGGACGAGCAGTACTTC. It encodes CASSPGQDEQYF.